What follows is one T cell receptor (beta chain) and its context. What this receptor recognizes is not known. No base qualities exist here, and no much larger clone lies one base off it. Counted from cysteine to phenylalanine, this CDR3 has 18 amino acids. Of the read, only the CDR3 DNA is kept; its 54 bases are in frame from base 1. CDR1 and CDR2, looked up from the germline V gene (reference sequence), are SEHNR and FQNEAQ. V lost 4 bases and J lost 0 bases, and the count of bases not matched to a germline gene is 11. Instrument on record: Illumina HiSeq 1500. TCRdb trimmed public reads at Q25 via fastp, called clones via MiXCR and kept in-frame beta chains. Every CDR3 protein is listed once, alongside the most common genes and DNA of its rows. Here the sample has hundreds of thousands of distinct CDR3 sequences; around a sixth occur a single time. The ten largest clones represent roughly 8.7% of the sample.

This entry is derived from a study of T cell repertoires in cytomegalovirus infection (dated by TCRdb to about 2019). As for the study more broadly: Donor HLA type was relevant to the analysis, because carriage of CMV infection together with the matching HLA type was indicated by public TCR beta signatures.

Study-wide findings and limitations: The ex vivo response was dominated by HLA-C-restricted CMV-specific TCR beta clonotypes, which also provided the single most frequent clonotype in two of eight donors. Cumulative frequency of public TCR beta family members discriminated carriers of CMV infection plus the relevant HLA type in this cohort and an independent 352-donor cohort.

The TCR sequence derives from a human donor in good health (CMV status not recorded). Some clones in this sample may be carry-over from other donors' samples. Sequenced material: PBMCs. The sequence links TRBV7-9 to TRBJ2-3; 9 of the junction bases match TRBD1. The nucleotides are TGTGCCAGCAGCTCTCCGGGACAGGGTCTTAGAAGCACAGATACGCAGTATTTT. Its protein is CASSSPGQGLRSTDTQYF.